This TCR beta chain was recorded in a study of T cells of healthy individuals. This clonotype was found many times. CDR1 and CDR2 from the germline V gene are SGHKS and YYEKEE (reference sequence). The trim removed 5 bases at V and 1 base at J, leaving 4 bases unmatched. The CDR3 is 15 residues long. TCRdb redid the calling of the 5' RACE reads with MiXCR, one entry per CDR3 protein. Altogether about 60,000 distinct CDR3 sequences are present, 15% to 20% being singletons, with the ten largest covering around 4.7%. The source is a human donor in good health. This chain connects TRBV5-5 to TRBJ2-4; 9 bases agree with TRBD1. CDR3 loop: CASRDRGNAKNIQYF. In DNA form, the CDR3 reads TGTGCCAGCAGGGACAGGGGCAACGCCAAAAACATTCAGTACTTC.